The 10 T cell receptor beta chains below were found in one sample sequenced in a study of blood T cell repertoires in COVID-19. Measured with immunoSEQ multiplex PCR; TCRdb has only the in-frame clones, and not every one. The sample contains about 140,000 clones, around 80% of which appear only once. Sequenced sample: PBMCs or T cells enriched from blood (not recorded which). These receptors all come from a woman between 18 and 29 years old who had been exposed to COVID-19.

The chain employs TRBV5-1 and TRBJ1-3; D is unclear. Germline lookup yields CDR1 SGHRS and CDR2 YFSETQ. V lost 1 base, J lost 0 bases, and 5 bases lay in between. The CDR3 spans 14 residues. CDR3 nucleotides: TGCGCCAGCAGCTTGTTCAGCTCTGGAAACACCATATATTTT. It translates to CASSLFSSGNTIYF. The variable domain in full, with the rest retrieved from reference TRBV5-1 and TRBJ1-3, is KAGVTQTPRYLIKTRGQQVTLSCSPISGHRSVSWYQQTPGQGLQFLFEYFSETQRNKGNFPGRFSGRQFSNSRSEMNVSTLELGDSALYLCASSLFSSGNTIYFGEGSWLTVV.

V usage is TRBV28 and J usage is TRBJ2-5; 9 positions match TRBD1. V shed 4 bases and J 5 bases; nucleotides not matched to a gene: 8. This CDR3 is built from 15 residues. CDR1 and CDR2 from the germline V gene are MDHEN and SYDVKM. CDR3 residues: CASSSQGQGSETQYF. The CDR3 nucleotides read TGTGCCAGCAGTTCTCAGGGACAGGGCAGCGAGACCCAGTACTTC.

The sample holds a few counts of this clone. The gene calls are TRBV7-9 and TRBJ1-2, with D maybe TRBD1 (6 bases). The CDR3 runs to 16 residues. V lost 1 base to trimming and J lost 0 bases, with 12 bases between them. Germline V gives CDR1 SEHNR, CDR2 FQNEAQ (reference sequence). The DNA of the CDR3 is TGTGCCAGCAGCTTAGGGGCAGGGGTAACTAACTATGGCTACACCTTC. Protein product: CASSLGAGVTNYGYTF. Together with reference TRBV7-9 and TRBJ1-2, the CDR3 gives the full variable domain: DTGVSQNPRHKITKRGQNVTFRCDPISEHNRLYWYRQTLGQGPEFLTYFQNEAQLEKSRLLSDRFSAERPKGSFSTLEIQRTEQGDSAMYLCASSLGAGVTNYGYTFGSGTRLTVV.

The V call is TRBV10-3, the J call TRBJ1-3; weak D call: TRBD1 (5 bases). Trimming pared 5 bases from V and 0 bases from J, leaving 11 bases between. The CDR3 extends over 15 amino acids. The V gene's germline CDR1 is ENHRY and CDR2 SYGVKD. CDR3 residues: CAISPLTDSGNTIYF. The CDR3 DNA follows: TGTGCCATCAGTCCACTGACAGACTCTGGAAACACCATATATTTT.

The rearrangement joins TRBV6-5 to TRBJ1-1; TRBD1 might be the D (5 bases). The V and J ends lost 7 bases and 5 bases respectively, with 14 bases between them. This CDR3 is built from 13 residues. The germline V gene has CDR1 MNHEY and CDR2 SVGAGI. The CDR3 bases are TGTGCCAGCATAAAACACGGGGGAACTGAAGCTTTCTTT. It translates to CASIKHGGTEAFF.

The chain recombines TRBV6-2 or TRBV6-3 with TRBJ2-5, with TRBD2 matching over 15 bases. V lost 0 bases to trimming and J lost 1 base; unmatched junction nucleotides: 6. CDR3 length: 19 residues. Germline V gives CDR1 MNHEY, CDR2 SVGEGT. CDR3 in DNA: TGTGCCAGCAGTTACTCGGGACTAGCGGGAGGTAGATTCCAAGAGACCCAGTACTTC. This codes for CASSYSGLAGGRFQETQYF.

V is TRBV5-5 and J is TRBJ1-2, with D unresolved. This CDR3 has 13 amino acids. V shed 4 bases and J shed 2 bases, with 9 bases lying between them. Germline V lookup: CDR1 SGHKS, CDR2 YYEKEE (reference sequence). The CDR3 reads CASSPTSNYGYTF. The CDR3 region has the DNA TGTGCCAGCAGCCCAACATCCAACTATGGCTACACCTTC.

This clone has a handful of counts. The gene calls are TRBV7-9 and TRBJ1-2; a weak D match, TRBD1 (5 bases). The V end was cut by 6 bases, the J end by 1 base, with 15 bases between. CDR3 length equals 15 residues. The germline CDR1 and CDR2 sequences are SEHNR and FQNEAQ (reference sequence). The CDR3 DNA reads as TGTGCCAGCAGTGGAGCTGGGGGGTATAACTATGGCTACACCTTC. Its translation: CASSGAGGYNYGYTF.

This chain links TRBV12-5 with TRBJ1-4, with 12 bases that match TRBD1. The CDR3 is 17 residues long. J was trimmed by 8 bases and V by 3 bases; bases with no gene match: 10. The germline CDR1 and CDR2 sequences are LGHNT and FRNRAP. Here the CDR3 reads CASGLAGTGGGGEKLFF. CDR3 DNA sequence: TGTGCTAGTGGTTTAGCCGGGACAGGGGGCGGAGGAGAAAAACTGTTTTTT.

DNA for the CDR3: TGCGCCAGCAGCCAAGGTCTATCACTGAGCTATGGCTACACCTTC. Translating gives CASSQGLSLSYGYTF. The chain employs TRBV4-3 and TRBJ1-2; D not resolved. The CDR3 has 15 amino acids. V gave up 1 base and J gave up 4 bases, with 13 bases separating them. Germline lookup yields CDR1 LGHNA and CDR2 YSLEER.